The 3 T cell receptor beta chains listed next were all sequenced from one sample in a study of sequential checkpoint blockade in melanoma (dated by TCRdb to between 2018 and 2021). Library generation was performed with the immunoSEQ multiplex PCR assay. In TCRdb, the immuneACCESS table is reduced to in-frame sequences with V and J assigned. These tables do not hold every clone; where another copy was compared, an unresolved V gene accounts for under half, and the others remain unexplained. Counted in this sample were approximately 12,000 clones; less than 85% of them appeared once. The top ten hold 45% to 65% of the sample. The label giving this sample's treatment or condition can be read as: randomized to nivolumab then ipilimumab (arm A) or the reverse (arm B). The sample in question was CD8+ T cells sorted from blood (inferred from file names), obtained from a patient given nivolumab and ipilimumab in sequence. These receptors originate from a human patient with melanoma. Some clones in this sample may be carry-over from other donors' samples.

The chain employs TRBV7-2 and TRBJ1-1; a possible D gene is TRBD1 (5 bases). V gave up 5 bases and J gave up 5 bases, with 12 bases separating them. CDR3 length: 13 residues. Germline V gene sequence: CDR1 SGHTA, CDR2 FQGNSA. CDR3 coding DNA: TGTGCCAGCAGCCACGGGGGGAGTACTGAAGCTTTCTTT. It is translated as CASSHGGSTEAFF.

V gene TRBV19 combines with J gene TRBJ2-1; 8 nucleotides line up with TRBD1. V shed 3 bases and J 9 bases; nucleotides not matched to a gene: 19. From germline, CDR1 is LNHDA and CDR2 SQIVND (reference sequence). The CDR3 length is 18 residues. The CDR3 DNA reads TGTGCCAGTAGTATTGAGGAGGCAGGGGGCCGTCTAAGTCCTGAGCAGTTCTTC. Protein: CASSIEEAGGRLSPEQFF.

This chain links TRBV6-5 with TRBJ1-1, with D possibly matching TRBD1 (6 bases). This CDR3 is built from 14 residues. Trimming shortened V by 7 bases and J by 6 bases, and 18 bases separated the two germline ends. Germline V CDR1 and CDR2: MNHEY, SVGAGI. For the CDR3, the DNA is TGTGCCAGCACCCTAGGGGGGGGAGGACCTGAAGCTTTCTTT. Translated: CASTLGGGGPEAFF.